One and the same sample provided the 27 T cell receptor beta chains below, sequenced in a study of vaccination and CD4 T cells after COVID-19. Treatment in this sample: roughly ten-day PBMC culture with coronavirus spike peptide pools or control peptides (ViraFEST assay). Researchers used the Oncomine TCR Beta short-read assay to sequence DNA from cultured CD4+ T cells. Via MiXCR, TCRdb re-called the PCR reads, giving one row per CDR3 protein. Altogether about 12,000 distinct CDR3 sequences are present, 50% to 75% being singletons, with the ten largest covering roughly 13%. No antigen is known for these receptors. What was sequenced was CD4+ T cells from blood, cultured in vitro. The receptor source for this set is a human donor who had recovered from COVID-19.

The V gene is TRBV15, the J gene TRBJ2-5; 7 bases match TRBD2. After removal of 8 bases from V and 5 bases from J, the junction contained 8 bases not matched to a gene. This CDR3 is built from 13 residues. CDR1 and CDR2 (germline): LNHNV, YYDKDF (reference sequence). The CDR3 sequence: CATSGRAGETQYF. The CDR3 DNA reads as TGTGCCACCTCGGGGAGGGCGGGGGAGACCCAGTACTTC.

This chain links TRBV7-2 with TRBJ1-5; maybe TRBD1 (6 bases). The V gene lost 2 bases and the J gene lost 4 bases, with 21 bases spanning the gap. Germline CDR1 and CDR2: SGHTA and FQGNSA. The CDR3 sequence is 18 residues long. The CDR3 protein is CASSLFSSGTNINQPQHF. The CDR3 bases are TGTGCCAGCAGCTTATTCTCGTCGGGGACAAACATTAATCAGCCCCAGCATTTT.

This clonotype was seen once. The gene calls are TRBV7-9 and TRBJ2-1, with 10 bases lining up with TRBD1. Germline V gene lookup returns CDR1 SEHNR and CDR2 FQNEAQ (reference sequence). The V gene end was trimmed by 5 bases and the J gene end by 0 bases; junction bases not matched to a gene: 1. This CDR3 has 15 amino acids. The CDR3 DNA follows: TGTGCCAGCAGCGGACAGGGGGGCTCCTACAATGAGCAGTTCTTC. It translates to CASSGQGGSYNEQFF.

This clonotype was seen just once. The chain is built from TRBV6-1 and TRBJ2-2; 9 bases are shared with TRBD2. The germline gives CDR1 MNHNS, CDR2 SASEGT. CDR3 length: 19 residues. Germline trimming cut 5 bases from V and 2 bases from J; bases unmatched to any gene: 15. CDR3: CASSTEASGILPNTGELFF. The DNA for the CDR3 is TGTGCCAGCAGTACCGAAGCTAGCGGGATCCTTCCTAACACCGGGGAGCTGTTTTTT.

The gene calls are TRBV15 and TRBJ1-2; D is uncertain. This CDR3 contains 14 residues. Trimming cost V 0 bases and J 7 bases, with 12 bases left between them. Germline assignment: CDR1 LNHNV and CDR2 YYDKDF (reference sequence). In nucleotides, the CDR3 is TGTGCCACCAGCAGAGATTATAGGGTAACTGGCTACACCTTC. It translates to CATSRDYRVTGYTF.

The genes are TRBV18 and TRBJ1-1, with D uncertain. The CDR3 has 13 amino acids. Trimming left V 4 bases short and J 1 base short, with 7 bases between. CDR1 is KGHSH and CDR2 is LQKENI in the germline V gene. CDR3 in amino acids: CASSRNGNTEAFF. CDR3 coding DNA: TGTGCCAGCTCACGCAATGGGAACACTGAAGCTTTCTTT.

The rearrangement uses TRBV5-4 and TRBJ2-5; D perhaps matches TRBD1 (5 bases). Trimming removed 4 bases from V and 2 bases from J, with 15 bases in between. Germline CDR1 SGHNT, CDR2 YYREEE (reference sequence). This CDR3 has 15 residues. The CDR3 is CASSLDTDLQETQYF. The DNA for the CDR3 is TGTGCCAGCAGCCTGGACACTGACTTACAAGAGACCCAGTACTTC.

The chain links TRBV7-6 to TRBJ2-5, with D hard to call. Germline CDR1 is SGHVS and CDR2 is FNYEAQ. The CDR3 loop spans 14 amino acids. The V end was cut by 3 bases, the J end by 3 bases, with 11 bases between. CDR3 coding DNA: TGTGCCAGCAGCTTTTTTGTAGCAGAAGAGACCCAGTACTTC. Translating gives CASSFFVAEETQYF.

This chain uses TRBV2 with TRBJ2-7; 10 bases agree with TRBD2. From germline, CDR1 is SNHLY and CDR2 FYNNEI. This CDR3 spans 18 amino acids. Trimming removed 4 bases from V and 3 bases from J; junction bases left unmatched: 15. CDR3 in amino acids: CASSGPGAVSSGSYEQYF. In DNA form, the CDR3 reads TGTGCCAGCAGTGGGCCGGGGGCCGTTTCTAGCGGGAGCTACGAGCAGTACTTC.

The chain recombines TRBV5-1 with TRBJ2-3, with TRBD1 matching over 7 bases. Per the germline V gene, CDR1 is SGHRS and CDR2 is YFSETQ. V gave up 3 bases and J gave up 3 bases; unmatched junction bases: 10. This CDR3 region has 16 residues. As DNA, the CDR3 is TGCGCCAGCAGCTGGGGACAGAACACAGGGACAGATACGCAGTATTTT. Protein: CASSWGQNTGTDTQYF.

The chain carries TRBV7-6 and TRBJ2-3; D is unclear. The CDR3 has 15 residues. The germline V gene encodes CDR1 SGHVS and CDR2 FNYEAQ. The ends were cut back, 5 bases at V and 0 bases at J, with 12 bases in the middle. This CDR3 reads CASSRDRISTDTQYF. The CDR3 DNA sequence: TGTGCCAGCAGCCGAGACCGGATAAGCACAGATACGCAGTATTTT.

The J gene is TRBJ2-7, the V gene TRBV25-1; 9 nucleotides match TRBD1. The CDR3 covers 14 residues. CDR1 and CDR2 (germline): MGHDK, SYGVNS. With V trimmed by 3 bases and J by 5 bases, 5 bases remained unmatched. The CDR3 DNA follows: TGTGCCAGCAGTGATCCGACAGGGGGGGACGAGCAGTACTTC. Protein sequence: CASSDPTGGDEQYF.

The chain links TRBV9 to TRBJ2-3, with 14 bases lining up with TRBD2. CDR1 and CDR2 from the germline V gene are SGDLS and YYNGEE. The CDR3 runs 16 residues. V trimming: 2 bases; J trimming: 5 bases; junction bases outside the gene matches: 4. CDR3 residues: CASSVSGLAGGDTQYF. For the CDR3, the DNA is TGTGCCAGCAGCGTTTCAGGACTAGCGGGAGGAGATACGCAGTATTTT.

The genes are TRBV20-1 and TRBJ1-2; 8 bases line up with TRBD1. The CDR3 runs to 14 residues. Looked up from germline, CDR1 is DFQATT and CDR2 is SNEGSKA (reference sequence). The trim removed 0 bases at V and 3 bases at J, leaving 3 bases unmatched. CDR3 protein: CSARDRGRDYGYTF. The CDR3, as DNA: TGCAGTGCTAGAGACAGGGGGCGCGACTATGGCTACACCTTC.

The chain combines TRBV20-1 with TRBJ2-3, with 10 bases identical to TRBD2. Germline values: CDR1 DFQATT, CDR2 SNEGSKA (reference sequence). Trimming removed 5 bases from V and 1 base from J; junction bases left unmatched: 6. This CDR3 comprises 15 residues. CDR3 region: CSALSGRFGTDTQYF. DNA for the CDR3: TGCAGTGCTCTTAGCGGGAGGTTTGGCACAGATACGCAGTATTTT.

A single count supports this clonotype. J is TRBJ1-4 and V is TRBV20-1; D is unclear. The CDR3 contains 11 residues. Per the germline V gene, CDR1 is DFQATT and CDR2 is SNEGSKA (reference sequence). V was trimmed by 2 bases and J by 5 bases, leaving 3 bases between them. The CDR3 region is CSARQNEKLFF. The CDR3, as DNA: TGCAGTGCTAGACAGAATGAAAAACTGTTTTTT.

CDR3 nucleotide sequence: TGTGCCAGCAGTGCCCGGGACAGGGAGCGATACGGTCCCAATCAGCCCCAGCATTTT. It codes for CASSARDRERYGPNQPQHF. This chain joins TRBV2 and TRBJ1-5; 9 nucleotides agree with TRBD1. Trimming took 4 bases from V and 3 from J; bases not matched to a gene: 16. CDR3 length equals 19 residues. Germline CDR1 reads SNHLY; CDR2 reads FYNNEI.

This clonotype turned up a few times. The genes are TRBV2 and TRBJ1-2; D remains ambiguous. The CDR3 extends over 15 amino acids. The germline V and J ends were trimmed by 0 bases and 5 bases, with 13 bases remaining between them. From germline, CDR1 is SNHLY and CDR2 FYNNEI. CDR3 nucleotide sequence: TGTGCCAGCAGTGAAGCGGGAATCGTGGGGTATGGCTACACCTTC. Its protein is CASSEAGIVGYGYTF.

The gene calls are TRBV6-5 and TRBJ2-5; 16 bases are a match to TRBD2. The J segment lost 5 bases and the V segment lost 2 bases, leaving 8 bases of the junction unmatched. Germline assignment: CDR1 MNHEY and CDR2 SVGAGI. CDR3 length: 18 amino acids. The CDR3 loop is CASSYNPGTSGRGETQYF. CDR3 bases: TGTGCCAGCAGTTACAACCCCGGGACTAGCGGGAGGGGGGAGACCCAGTACTTC.

The CDR3: CSASRQGARGPTEAFF. Here the CDR3 DNA reads TGCAGTGCTAGTCGACAGGGGGCGCGAGGTCCCACTGAAGCTTTCTTT. The chain is built from TRBV20-1 and TRBJ1-1; 10 nucleotides line up with TRBD1. The germline CDR1 and CDR2 sequences are DFQATT and SNEGSKA (reference sequence). J lost 4 bases, V lost 3 bases, and 11 bases had no gene match. This CDR3 is built from 16 residues.

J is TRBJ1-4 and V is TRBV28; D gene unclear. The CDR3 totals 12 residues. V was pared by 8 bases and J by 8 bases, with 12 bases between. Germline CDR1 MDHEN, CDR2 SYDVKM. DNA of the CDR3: TGTGCCAGCGAGGGAATCGGGGAAAAACTGTTTTTT. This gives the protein CASEGIGEKLFF.

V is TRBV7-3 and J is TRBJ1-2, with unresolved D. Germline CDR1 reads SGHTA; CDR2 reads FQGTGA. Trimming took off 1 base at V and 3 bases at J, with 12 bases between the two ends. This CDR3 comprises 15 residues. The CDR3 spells CASSLRAEEDYGYTF. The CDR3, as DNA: TGTGCCAGCAGCTTAAGGGCCGAAGAAGACTATGGCTACACCTTC.

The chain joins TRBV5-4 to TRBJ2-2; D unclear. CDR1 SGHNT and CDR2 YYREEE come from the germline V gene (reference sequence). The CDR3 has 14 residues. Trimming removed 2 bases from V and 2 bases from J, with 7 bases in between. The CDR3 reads CASSFLPNTGELFF. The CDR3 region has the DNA TGTGCCAGCAGCTTCTTGCCAAACACCGGGGAGCTGTTTTTT.

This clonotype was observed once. CDR3 protein: CSARDEETGDTGELFF. In DNA form, the CDR3 reads TGCAGTGCTAGAGATGAGGAGACAGGGGACACCGGGGAGCTGTTTTTT. J is TRBJ2-2 and V is TRBV20-1; TRBD1 matches at 8 bases. The CDR3 is 16 residues long. Germline values: CDR1 DFQATT, CDR2 SNEGSKA (reference sequence). Trimming at V came to 0 bases and at J to 3 bases, leaving 6 bases not matched to a gene.

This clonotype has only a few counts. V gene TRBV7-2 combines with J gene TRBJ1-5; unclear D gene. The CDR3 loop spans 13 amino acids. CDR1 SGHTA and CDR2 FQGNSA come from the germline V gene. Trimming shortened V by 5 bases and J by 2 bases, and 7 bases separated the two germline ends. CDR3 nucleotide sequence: TGTGCCAGCAGCGCACAGCGCAATCAGCCCCAGCATTTT. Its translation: CASSAQRNQPQHF.

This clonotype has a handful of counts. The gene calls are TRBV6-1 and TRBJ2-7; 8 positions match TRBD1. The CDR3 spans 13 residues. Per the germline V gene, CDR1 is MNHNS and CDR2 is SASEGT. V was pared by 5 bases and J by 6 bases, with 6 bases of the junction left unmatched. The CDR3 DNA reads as TGTGCCAGCAGTCCGGACAGGGCGTTCGAGCAGTACTTC. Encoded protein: CASSPDRAFEQYF.

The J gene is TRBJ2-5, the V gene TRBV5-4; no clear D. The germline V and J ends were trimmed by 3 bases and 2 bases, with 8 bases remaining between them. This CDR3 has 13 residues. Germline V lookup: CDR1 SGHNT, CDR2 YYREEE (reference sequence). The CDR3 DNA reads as TGTGCCAGCAGCTCTGGATATCAAGAGACCCAGTACTTC. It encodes CASSSGYQETQYF.